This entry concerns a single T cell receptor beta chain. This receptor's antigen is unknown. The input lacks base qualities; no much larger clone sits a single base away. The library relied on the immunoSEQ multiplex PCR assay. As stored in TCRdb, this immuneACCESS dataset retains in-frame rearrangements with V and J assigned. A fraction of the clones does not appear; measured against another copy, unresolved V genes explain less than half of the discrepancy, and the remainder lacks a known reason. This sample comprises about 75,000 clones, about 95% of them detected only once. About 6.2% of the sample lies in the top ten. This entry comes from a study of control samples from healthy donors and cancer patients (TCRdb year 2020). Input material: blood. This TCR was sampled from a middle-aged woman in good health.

The bases are TGTGCCAGCAGTAGCGGGACTAGCAACGCAGATACGCAGTATTTT. Protein translation: CASSSGTSNADTQYF. The chain employs TRBV28 and TRBJ2-3; 9 middle bases align to TRBD2. The CDR3 has 15 amino acids, counting the end cysteine and phenylalanine. The sequence is cut down to CDR3 DNA, 45 bases in frame from base 1. From the germline V gene, CDR1 is MDHEN and CDR2 is SYDVKM. Relative to germline, V is missing 5 bases and J is missing 4 bases, with 7 bases of the junction outside any gene match.